Below, 20 T cell receptor beta chains from the same sample are listed, as sequenced in a study of human T cells and chemical hapten exposure. The time point is: pre-sensitization, week 0. Indicated treatment: therapeutic diphenylcyclopropenone sensitization with weekly scalp DPC. TCRdb redid the calling of the RACE reads with MiXCR, one entry per CDR3 protein. Among tens of thousands of distinct CDR3 sequences listed, about 11% were seen once. The source was whole blood, collected in connection with sensitization to the hapten diphenylcyclopropenone (DPC). The receptors were gathered from a young man with alopecia areata. Some clones in this sample may be carry-over from other donors' samples.

This clonotype was detected ten times or more. In nucleotides, the CDR3 is TGTGCCACCAGGACAGGGAGCTCCTACGAGCAGTACTTC. It specifies CATRTGSSYEQYF. The chain links TRBV6-6 to TRBJ2-7; 8 bases map to TRBD1. Per the germline V gene, CDR1 is MNHNY and CDR2 is SVGAGI (reference sequence). The CDR3 is 13 amino acids. J lost 0 bases, V lost 10 bases, and 5 bases had no gene match.

This clonotype appeared many times. V is TRBV6-5 and J is TRBJ1-2; D remains ambiguous. CDR1 is MNHEY, CDR2 SVGAGI, per germline. There are 12 residues in the CDR3. The V gene lost 4 bases and the J gene lost 5 bases, with 8 bases spanning the gap. For the CDR3, the DNA is TGTGCCAGCAGTTCGGACTTTTATGGCTACACCTTC. As protein: CASSSDFYGYTF.

This clonotype was detected only a few times. The rearrangement links TRBV20-1 to TRBJ1-1, with 7 positions matching TRBD1. V lost 3 bases to trimming and J lost 5 bases; unmatched junction nucleotides: 6. Germline CDR1 is DFQATT and CDR2 is SNEGSKA (reference sequence). The CDR3 is 13 residues long. For the CDR3, the DNA is TGCAGTGCTAGGTTCAGGGGGGAAACTGAAGCTTTCTTT. The encoded protein is CSARFRGETEAFF.

This clonotype has a count of ten or more. The genes are TRBV18 and TRBJ1-5; TRBD1 might be the D (6 bases). V gave up 5 bases and J gave up 0 bases, with 14 bases separating them. The CDR3 sequence is 16 residues long. CDR1 is KGHSH and CDR2 is LQKENI in the germline V gene. CDR3 bases: TGTGCCAGCTCAAGTGTACAGGGACATAGCAATCAGCCCCAGCATTTT. Its translation: CASSSVQGHSNQPQHF.

This clonotype was counted ten times or more. This chain uses TRBV7-3 with TRBJ2-6; 7 bases map to TRBD2. Losses at the gene ends were 1 base for V and 2 bases for J; bases not matched to a gene: 8. The germline gives CDR1 SGHTA, CDR2 FQGTGA. This CDR3 comprises 18 residues. This chain's CDR3 is CASSLIPLSGAGANVLTF. As DNA, the CDR3 is TGTGCCAGCAGCTTAATTCCTCTGAGCGGGGCTGGGGCCAACGTCCTGACTTTC.

This clonotype was counted ten times or more. This chain joins TRBV7-9 and TRBJ1-5; TRBD1 is a possible D gene (6 bases). CDR1 SEHNR and CDR2 FQNEAQ come from the germline V gene (reference sequence). The CDR3 is made up of 18 amino acids. The germline V and J ends were trimmed by 5 bases and 0 bases, with 20 bases remaining between them. The CDR3 DNA sequence: TGTGCCAGCAGCCCGTTAATGATGACAGGTCCTAGCAATCAGCCCCAGCATTTT. It specifies CASSPLMMTGPSNQPQHF.

This clonotype appeared many times. CDR3 bases: TGCAGCGTTGGGGGGATTCCGGGAGCCGAACGGGGCTACACCTTC. Translated, it gives CSVGGIPGAERGYTF. The chain joins TRBV29-1 to TRBJ1-2, with D perhaps matching TRBD1 (5 bases). The CDR3 is 15 amino acids. V dropped 4 bases and J dropped 8 bases, with 23 bases sitting between them. Germline values: CDR1 SQVTM, CDR2 ANQGSEA. Together with reference TRBV29-1 and TRBJ1-2, the CDR3 gives the full variable domain: SAVISQKPSRDICQRGTSLTIQCQVDSQVTMMFWYRQQPGQSLTLIATANQGSEATYESGFVIDKFPISRPNLTFSTLTVSNMSPEDSSIYLCSVGGIPGAERGYTFGSGTRLTVV.

The gene calls are TRBV29-1 and TRBJ2-2, with 9 positions matching TRBD1. From germline, CDR1 is SQVTM and CDR2 ANQGSEA. The CDR3 is 13 residues long. Trimming took 6 bases from V and 5 from J; bases not matched to a gene: 4. CDR3 sequence reads: CSVDRGGTGELFF. The CDR3 region has the DNA TGCAGCGTGGACAGGGGTGGAACCGGGGAGCTGTTTTTT.

There are many counts of this clonotype. J is TRBJ1-2 and V is TRBV6-6, with a weak D call TRBD1 (6 bases). V dropped 6 bases and J dropped 5 bases, with 13 bases sitting between them. The CDR3 covers 13 residues. The germline V gene encodes CDR1 MNHNY and CDR2 SVGAGI (reference sequence). CDR3 nucleotides: TGTGCCAGCAGAGATGACAGGTCATATGGCTACACCTTC. It encodes CASRDDRSYGYTF.

This clonotype was found many times. The chain has TRBV7-2 and TRBJ1-2; D perhaps matches TRBD1 (5 bases). CDR1 SGHTA and CDR2 FQGNSA come from the germline V gene. The CDR3 is 14 amino acids. Trimming took off 4 bases at V and 5 bases at J, with 14 bases between the two ends. The CDR3 DNA reads TGTGCCAGCAGCTCGGGACCGCTGGTTTATGGCTACACCTTC. It is translated as CASSSGPLVYGYTF.

This clonotype was observed a handful of times. V usage is TRBV29-1 and J usage is TRBJ2-1, with 13 positions matching TRBD2. CDR1 SQVTM and CDR2 ANQGSEA come from the germline V gene. CDR3 size: 17 residues. V dropped 7 bases and J dropped 0; count of bases not matched to a gene: 9. As DNA, the CDR3 is TGCAGCGCCTGGACTAGCGGGAGTTGGTACTCCTACAATGAGCAGTTCTTC. Amino acid sequence: CSAWTSGSWYSYNEQFF.

J is TRBJ1-6 and V is TRBV14; D remains ambiguous. Germline CDR1 and CDR2: SGHDN and FVKESK. Trimming cost V 1 base and J 7 bases, with 5 bases left between them. CDR3 length equals 13 residues. The CDR3 here is CASSQGRNSPLHF. The DNA for the CDR3 is TGTGCCAGCAGCCAAGGGAGGAATTCACCCCTCCACTTT.

V usage is TRBV7-8 and J usage is TRBJ2-1, with 10 bases matching TRBD2. Germline CDR1 and CDR2: SGHVS and FQNEAQ. Trimming took 4 bases from V and 0 from J; bases not matched to a gene: 6. The CDR3 is made up of 17 amino acids. The CDR3: CASSYTSGTSSYNEQFF. The CDR3 DNA reads TGTGCCAGCAGCTACACTAGCGGGACGAGCTCCTACAATGAGCAGTTCTTC. The entire variable domain, with the rest obtained from reference TRBV7-8 and TRBJ2-1, is as follows: GAGVSQSPRYKVAKRGQDVALRCDPISGHVSLFWYQQALGQGPEFLTYFQNEAQLDKSGLPSDRFFAERPEGSVSTLKIQRTQQEDSAVYLCASSYTSGTSSYNEQFFGPGTRLTVL.

This clonotype was recorded a few times. The rearrangement uses TRBV10-1 and TRBJ1-5; D not certain. The CDR3 runs to 15 residues. Germline V lookup: CDR1 WNHNN, CDR2 SYGVQD (reference sequence). The germline V and J ends were trimmed by 5 bases and 7 bases, with 18 bases remaining between them. CDR3 coding DNA: TGCGCCAGCAGTAACCTCGGAGGCGCGGAGCAGCCCCAGCATTTT. It yields the protein CASSNLGGAEQPQHF.

In this sample, this clonotype turned up many times. The chain combines TRBV28 with TRBJ2-1, with 9 bases lining up with TRBD2. V shed 4 bases, J shed 0 bases, and the junction held 4 bases outside the gene matches. The CDR3 length is 16 residues. From germline, CDR1 is MDHEN and CDR2 SYDVKM. The CDR3 reads CASSYLAGSSYNEQFF. Written as DNA, the CDR3 is TGTGCCAGCAGTTACCTAGCGGGGAGCTCCTACAATGAGCAGTTCTTC.

This clonotype was seen a handful of times. The CDR3 loop is CASSYSKGTGRTGELFF. CDR3 sequence (DNA): TGTGCCAGCAGTTACTCGAAAGGGACCGGGAGGACCGGGGAGCTGTTTTTT. The chain joins TRBV6-5 to TRBJ2-2; TRBD2 agrees at 7 bases. The CDR3 runs to 17 residues. Germline-derived CDR1 and CDR2 are MNHEY and SVGAGI. V lost 0 bases, J lost 5 bases, and 9 bases stayed unmatched.

This clonotype appeared many times. The chain combines TRBV10-1 with TRBJ1-6, with D unresolved. Germline V gene lookup returns CDR1 WNHNN and CDR2 SYGVQD (reference sequence). V dropped 7 bases and J dropped 6 bases, with 10 bases sitting between them. The CDR3 has 13 amino acids. The CDR3 is CASTATLNSPLHF. The DNA of the CDR3 is TGCGCCAGCACAGCGACCCTTAATTCACCCCTCCACTTT.

This rearrangement joins TRBV6-5 to TRBJ2-3; possibly TRBD1 for D (6 bases). V was pared by 2 bases and J by 5 bases, with 8 bases between. Per the germline V gene, CDR1 is MNHEY and CDR2 is SVGAGI. This CDR3 has 13 amino acids. CDR3 region: CASSYGGLDTQYF. The CDR3 DNA is TGTGCCAGCAGTTACGGGGGCTTAGATACGCAGTATTTT.

The rearrangement uses TRBV7-9 and TRBJ2-2, with TRBD2 as a possible D gene (6 bases). V shed 2 bases and J shed 7 bases, with 11 bases lying between them. The CDR3 is made up of 14 amino acids. The V gene's germline CDR1 is SEHNR and CDR2 FQNEAQ (reference sequence). The CDR3: CASSLSRGVGELFF. The CDR3 bases are TGTGCCAGCAGCTTAAGTCGCGGGGTCGGGGAGCTGTTTTTT.

This clonotype has a count of ten or more. This sequence joins TRBV18 and TRBJ1-1, with unresolved D. Looked up from germline, CDR1 is KGHSH and CDR2 is LQKENI. The CDR3 has 14 amino acids. Trimming shortened V by 1 base and J by 1 base, and 7 bases separated the two germline ends. CDR3 protein: CASSPHVGNTEAFF. DNA of the CDR3: TGTGCCAGCTCACCACACGTAGGGAACACTGAAGCTTTCTTT. Full variable domain (rest looked up from reference TRBV18 and TRBJ1-1): NAGVMQNPRHLVRRRGQEARLRCSPMKGHSHVYWYRQLPEEGLKFMVYLQKENIIDESGMPKERFSAEFPKEGPSILRIQQVVRGDSAAYFCASSPHVGNTEAFFGQGTRLTVV.